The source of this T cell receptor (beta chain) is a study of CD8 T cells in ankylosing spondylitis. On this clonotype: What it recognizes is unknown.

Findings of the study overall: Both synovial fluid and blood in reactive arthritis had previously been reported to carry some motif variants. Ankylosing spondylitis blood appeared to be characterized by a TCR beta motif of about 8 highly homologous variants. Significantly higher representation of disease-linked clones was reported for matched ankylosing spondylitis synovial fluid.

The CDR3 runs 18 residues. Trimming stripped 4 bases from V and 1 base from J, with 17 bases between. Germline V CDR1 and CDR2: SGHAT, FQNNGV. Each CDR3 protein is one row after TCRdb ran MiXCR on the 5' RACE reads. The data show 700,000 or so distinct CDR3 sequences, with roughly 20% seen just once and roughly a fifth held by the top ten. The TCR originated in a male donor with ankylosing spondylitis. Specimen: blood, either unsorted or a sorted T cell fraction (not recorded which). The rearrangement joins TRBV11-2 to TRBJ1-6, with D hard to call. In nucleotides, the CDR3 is TGTGCCAGCAGCTCTCCCCGCCGCGGCGAGTCCTATAATTCACCCCTCCACTTT. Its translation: CASSSPRRGESYNSPLHF.